Listed below are T cell receptor beta chains from one sample, sequenced in a study of T cell responses to AZD1222 COVID-19 vaccine. The table came from immunoSEQ multiplex PCR; TCRdb's copy has only in-frame clones and leaves some out. The data hold 100,000 to 150,000 clones, with around 89% observed a single time. This specimen was peripheral blood, taken on day 0 of MenACWY control vaccination. The receptors here all came from an adult in good health. CDR3s include the opening cysteine and the closing phenylalanine or tryptophan. The D gene is left open where the match is weak. Clone size is given for some rows only: seen once, a few or many times, or a class if the clone is expanded.

-,TRBJ2-3,-,TRBV24-1,CATSDSGRLGTDTQYF,TGTGCCACCAGTGATTCGGGGAGGCTGGGAACAGATACGCAGTATTTT
TRBD2,TRBJ2-7,-,TRBV7-2,CASSFGASGSISHEQYF,TGTGCCAGCAGCTTTGGGGCTAGCGGGAGTATTTCCCACGAGCAGTACTTC
TRBD2,TRBJ2-5,-,TRBV5-1,CASSLGASGRAGETQYF,TGCGCCAGCAGCTTGGGGGCTAGCGGGAGGGCCGGAGAGACCCAGTACTTC
TRBD1,TRBJ2-7,-,TRBV7-6,CASSLGGQATYEQYF,TGTGCCAGCAGCTTGGGGGGACAGGCTACCTACGAGCAGTACTTC
TRBD1,TRBJ2-7,once,TRBV7-9,CASSQQRDRVYEQYF,TGTGCCAGCAGTCAGCAGCGGGACAGGGTTTACGAGCAGTACTTC
-,TRBJ2-7,once,TRBV6-2/TRBV6-3,CASSYSEVYEQYF,TGTGCCAGCAGTTACTCGGAGGTTTACGAGCAGTACTTC
TRBD1,TRBJ2-7,-,TRBV6-2/TRBV6-3,CASSLGTGGSYEQYF,TGTGCCAGCAGCCTAGGGACAGGGGGCTCCTACGAGCAGTACTTC
-,TRBJ2-1,-,TRBV20-1,CSASLGLSYNEQFF,TGCAGTGCTAGTCTGGGATTATCCTACAATGAGCAGTTCTTC
-,TRBJ2-3,-,TRBV9,CASSVQPSTDTQYF,TGTGCCAGCAGCGTTCAGCCTAGCACAGATACGCAGTATTTT
-,TRBJ2-7,-,TRBV5-1,CASSWAGTYEQYF,TGCGCCAGCAGCTGGGCAGGAACATACGAGCAGTACTTC
TRBD2,TRBJ2-1,-,TRBV5-6,CASSGISGRAGNEQFF,TGTGCCAGCAGCGGGATTAGCGGGAGGGCCGGGAATGAGCAGTTCTTC
-,TRBJ2-1,-,TRBV28,CASSLVEPNEQFF,TGTGCCAGCAGTCTGGTTGAGCCTAATGAGCAGTTCTTC
TRBD1,TRBJ1-5,once,TRBV23-1,CASSQSPRDRGEYQPQHF,TGCGCCAGCAGTCAATCCCCCCGGGACAGGGGAGAGTATCAGCCCCAGCATTTT
-,TRBJ1-4,-,TRBV7-6,CASSTNRLVYEKLFF,TGTGCCAGCAGCACCAACAGGCTGGTGTATGAAAAACTGTTTTTT
TRBD1,TRBJ1-4,once,TRBV28,CASSPMGTGNEKLFF,TGTGCCAGCAGCCCCATGGGGACAGGGAATGAAAAACTGTTTTTT
-,TRBJ1-2,-,TRBV9,CASSVGGDYGYTF,TGTGCCAGCAGCGTCGGGGGAGACTATGGCTACACCTTC
-,TRBJ1-2,-,TRBV6-5,CASSYSARGARGYTF,TGTGCCAGCAGTTACTCGGCTCGGGGGGCGCGGGGCTACACCTTC